The next 22 T cell receptor beta chains were all read from a single sample in a study of T cell responses to AZD1222 COVID-19 vaccine. TCRdb keeps only in-frame clones here, not all; method: immunoSEQ multiplex PCR. The profile covers approximately 110,000 clones, with more than 80% appearing a single time and 3.5% to 5% taken by the ten largest. The material sequenced was peripheral blood, taken 28 days after the second AZD1222 dose. The receptors originated from an adult who received the AZD1222 COVID-19 vaccine.

This clone is a singleton in its sample. The chain employs TRBV6-2 or TRBV6-3 and TRBJ1-4, with 7 bases identical to TRBD1. This CDR3 has 15 amino acids. Unmatched junction bases numbered 6, after V lost 4 bases and J lost 4 bases. Germline V gene data show CDR1 as MNHEY and CDR2 as SVGEGT. The CDR3 loop reads CASSWDSSGNEKLFF. The DNA for the CDR3 is TGTGCCAGCAGTTGGGACAGCTCCGGTAATGAAAAACTGTTTTTT.

V usage is TRBV2 and J usage is TRBJ1-2; the match to TRBD1 covers 10 bases. With 4 bases clipped from V and 10 bases from J, the junction kept 6 bases outside the gene matches. The germline gives CDR1 SNHLY, CDR2 FYNNEI. The CDR3 has 13 residues. CDR3 region: CASSVETGGPYTF. In nucleotides, the CDR3 is TGTGCCAGCAGTGTAGAGACAGGGGGCCCCTACACCTTC.

The genes are TRBV4-2 and TRBJ2-2; TRBD2 might be the D (5 bases). There are 15 residues in the CDR3. From germline, CDR1 is LGHNA and CDR2 YNFKEQ. Trimming took off 6 bases at V and 1 base at J, with 12 bases between the two ends. The CDR3 here is CASSPAAGNTGELFF. The DNA for the CDR3 is TGTGCCAGCAGTCCCGCGGCGGGGAACACCGGGGAGCTGTTTTTT.

The genes are TRBV5-5 and TRBJ2-2; D gene ambiguous. Germline V gene lookup returns CDR1 SGHKS and CDR2 YYEKEE (reference sequence). The CDR3 extends over 13 amino acids. V was clipped by 2 bases and J by 5 bases, with 7 bases between them. In DNA, the CDR3 is TGTGCCAGCAGCTTTACTGAGACCGGGGAGCTGTTTTTT. Translation: CASSFTETGELFF.

This clone was counted once. This chain uses TRBV7-2 with TRBJ1-4, with TRBD1 matching over 8 bases. Germline V gene data show CDR1 as SGHTA and CDR2 as FQGNSA. The V and J ends lost 3 bases and 5 bases, in that order; junction bases with no gene match: 8. The CDR3 runs to 16 residues. CDR3 nucleotide sequence: TGTGCCAGCAGCTTCTTAGGACAGGGTCTAAATGAAAAACTGTTTTTT. Its protein product is CASSFLGQGLNEKLFF.

The chain is built from TRBV27 and TRBJ1-5, with D tentatively TRBD1 (5 bases). Per the germline V gene, CDR1 is MNHEY and CDR2 is SMNVEV (reference sequence). Trimming stripped 2 bases from V and 0 bases from J, with 8 bases between. The CDR3 sequence is 15 residues long. CDR3 sequence: CASSLGDGSNQPQHF. The DNA for the CDR3 is TGTGCCAGCAGTTTAGGGGACGGTAGCAATCAGCCCCAGCATTTT.

This chain uses TRBV18 with TRBJ1-1; the match to TRBD1 covers 7 bases. The CDR3 covers 15 residues. CDR1 and CDR2 (germline): KGHSH, LQKENI. V shed 5 bases, J shed 5 bases, and the junction held 11 bases outside the gene matches. Written as DNA, the CDR3 is TGTGCCAGCTCAACCACACTAGGGGGCGAGACTGAAGCTTTCTTT. It is translated as CASSTTLGGETEAFF.

The rearrangement joins TRBV6-5 to TRBJ1-5; unclear D gene. Germline V gives CDR1 MNHEY, CDR2 SVGAGI. Trimming took 7 bases from V and 4 from J, leaving 11 bases between them. This CDR3 contains 13 residues. CDR3 sequence (DNA): TGTGCCAGCATGGGCCTGGCGAATCAGCCCCAGCATTTT. As protein: CASMGLANQPQHF.

This chain uses TRBV3-1 (or the pseudogene TRBV3-2) with TRBJ1-1; D is possibly TRBD1 (5 bases). The germline gives CDR1 LGHDT, CDR2 YNNKEL (reference sequence). This CDR3 region has 13 residues. Between the trimmed V and J ends, which lost 4 bases and 1 base, there was a span of 7 bases. The CDR3 DNA follows: TGTGCCAGCAGCCCCAGGGAGAACACTGAAGCTTTCTTT. As protein: CASSPRENTEAFF.

J is TRBJ1-2 and V is TRBV5-4, with D possibly TRBD1 on 5 matching bases. The CDR3 totals 14 residues. Germline assignment: CDR1 SGHNT and CDR2 YYREEE (reference sequence). The V and J ends lost 1 base and 5 bases respectively, with 12 bases between them. CDR3 sequence: CASSLNGAIYGYTF. In nucleotides, the CDR3 is TGTGCCAGCAGCTTGAACGGGGCGATATATGGCTACACCTTC. The variable domain in full, completed from reference TRBV5-4 and TRBJ1-2, reads ETGVTQSPTHLIKTRGQQVTLRCSSQSGHNTVSWYQQALGQGPQFIFQYYREEENGRGNFPPRFSGLQFPNYSSELNVNALELDDSALYLCASSLNGAIYGYTFGSGTRLTVV.

This clone was recorded only once. The chain links TRBV7-8 to TRBJ1-5; D not resolved. This CDR3 contains 17 residues. Germline V gene sequence: CDR1 SGHVS, CDR2 FQNEAQ. The germline V and J ends were trimmed by 2 bases and 0 bases, with 14 bases remaining between them. The CDR3 sequence is CASSLNLLRYSNQPQHF. In DNA form, the CDR3 reads TGTGCCAGCAGCTTAAACCTACTAAGGTATAGCAATCAGCCCCAGCATTTT.

This clone was picked up one time. This chain connects TRBV3-1 (or the pseudogene TRBV3-2) to TRBJ2-7; 10 bases align to TRBD2. The CDR3 length is 15 residues. Germline-derived CDR1 and CDR2 are LGHDT and YNNKEL (reference sequence). Unmatched junction bases numbered 1, after V lost 2 bases and J lost 0 bases. CDR3 amino acids: CASSQLAGVSYEQYF. Written as DNA, the CDR3 is TGTGCCAGCAGCCAACTAGCGGGGGTCTCCTACGAGCAGTACTTC.

V and J are TRBV2 and TRBJ2-7; 10 positions match TRBD2. Germline V lookup: CDR1 SNHLY, CDR2 FYNNEI. The V gene end was trimmed by 7 bases and the J gene end by 0 bases; junction bases not matched to a gene: 6. The CDR3 totals 15 residues. Written as DNA, the CDR3 is TGTGCCAGCATACAAGGACTAGCGGTCTCCTACGAGCAGTACTTC. This codes for CASIQGLAVSYEQYF.

The rearrangement links TRBV28 to TRBJ1-5; D remains unclear. The CDR3 extends over 12 amino acids. Trimming left V 3 bases short and J 9 bases short, with 9 bases between. Germline CDR1 and CDR2: MDHEN and SYDVKM. This chain's CDR3 is CASSFGLRPQHF. CDR3 coding DNA: TGTGCCAGCAGTTTCGGACTCAGGCCCCAGCATTTT.

This chain links TRBV13 with TRBJ2-3; no definite D call. Trimming took off 7 bases at V and 0 bases at J, with 11 bases between the two ends. CDR3 length: 14 residues. In germline, CDR1 is PRHDT, CDR2 FYEKMQ (reference sequence). As DNA, the CDR3 is TGTGCCAGCACCACCCCCGACAGCACAGATACGCAGTATTTT. This sequence encodes CASTTPDSTDTQYF.

V is TRBV28 and J is TRBJ1-6; D remains ambiguous. Trimming left V 8 bases short and J 6 bases short, with 14 bases between. Per germline, CDR1 MDHEN and CDR2 SYDVKM. The CDR3 totals 14 residues. CDR3 sequence: CASLLGSGNSPLHF. DNA for the CDR3: TGTGCCAGCCTTCTGGGGAGCGGTAATTCACCCCTCCACTTT.

The chain joins TRBV5-1 to TRBJ1-1, with TRBD1 identical over 7 bases. CDR3 size: 18 residues. From germline, CDR1 is SGHRS and CDR2 YFSETQ. After removal of 4 bases from V and 5 bases from J, the junction contained 20 bases not matched to a gene. CDR3 DNA: TGCGCCAGCAGCGGAAACCCGCGGGCAGGGGGATTAGGAACTGAAGCTTTCTTT. Translated, it gives CASSGNPRAGGLGTEAFF.

In nucleotides, the CDR3 is TGTGCCAGCAGCTTTTTCGGGGGCGAACAAGAGACCCAGTACTTC. As protein: CASSFFGGEQETQYF. V and J are TRBV11-2 and TRBJ2-5; either TRBD1 or TRBD2 may fit D (6 bases each). CDR3 length: 15 residues. Germline lookup yields CDR1 SGHAT and CDR2 FQNNGV. Trimming shortened V by 3 bases and J by 2 bases, and 13 bases separated the two germline ends. The full variable domain, in which reference TRBV11-2 and TRBJ2-5 provide the parts outside the CDR3, is EAGVAQSPRYKIIEKRQSVAFWCNPISGHATLYWYQQILGQGPKLLIQFQNNGVVDDSQLPKDRFSAERLKGVDSTLKIQPAKLEDSAVYLCASSFFGGEQETQYFGPGTRLLVL.

The gene calls are TRBV24-1 and TRBJ2-1; 9 bases fit TRBD1. The J segment lost 7 bases and the V segment lost 8 bases, leaving 5 bases of the junction unmatched. The CDR3 is made up of 13 amino acids. Germline V gives CDR1 KGHDR, CDR2 SFDVKD. The DNA for the CDR3 is TGTGCCACCACCGACAGGGGGTGGAATGAGCAGTTCTTC. Amino acid sequence: CATTDRGWNEQFF.

V gene TRBV7-8 combines with J gene TRBJ1-1; tentatively, D is TRBD1 (5 bases). From germline, CDR1 is SGHVS and CDR2 FQNEAQ. The CDR3 length is 16 residues. V lost 1 base and J lost 1, with 13 bases in between. The CDR3 bases are TGTGCCAGCAGCTTAGGGCCGGGGCGCCGGAACACTGAAGCTTTCTTT. As protein: CASSLGPGRRNTEAFF. Combining the CDR3 with reference TRBV7-8 and TRBJ1-1 gives the whole variable domain GAGVSQSPRYKVAKRGQDVALRCDPISGHVSLFWYQQALGQGPEFLTYFQNEAQLDKSGLPSDRFFAERPEGSVSTLKIQRTQQEDSAVYLCASSLGPGRRNTEAFFGQGTRLTVV.

The V and J genes are TRBV4-2 and TRBJ2-3; the D gene is possibly TRBD2 (6 bases). The V end lost 1 base, the J end lost 1 base, and 12 bases lay between the germline ends. There are 16 residues in the CDR3. CDR1 is LGHNA and CDR2 is YNFKEQ in the germline V gene. CDR3 DNA: TGTGCCAGCAGCCAAGCGCGGGGCGCGGGCACAGATACGCAGTATTTT. Its protein product is CASSQARGAGTDTQYF.

This chain connects TRBV19 to TRBJ1-6; 7 bases line up with TRBD1. Germline V lookup: CDR1 LNHDA, CDR2 SQIVND (reference sequence). The CDR3 is 15 residues long. The V gene end was trimmed by 10 bases and the J gene end by 0 bases; junction bases not matched to a gene: 6. CDR3 nucleotides: TGTGCCACAAGACAGGGCAGCTCCTATAATTCACCCCTCCACTTT. Protein: CATRQGSSYNSPLHF. Combining the CDR3 with reference TRBV19 and TRBJ1-6 gives the whole variable domain DGGITQSPKYLFRKEGQNVTLSCEQNLNHDAMYWYRQDPGQGLRLIYYSQIVNDFQKGDIAEGYSVSREKKESFPLTVTSAQKNPTAFYLCATRQGSSYNSPLHFGNGTRLTVT.